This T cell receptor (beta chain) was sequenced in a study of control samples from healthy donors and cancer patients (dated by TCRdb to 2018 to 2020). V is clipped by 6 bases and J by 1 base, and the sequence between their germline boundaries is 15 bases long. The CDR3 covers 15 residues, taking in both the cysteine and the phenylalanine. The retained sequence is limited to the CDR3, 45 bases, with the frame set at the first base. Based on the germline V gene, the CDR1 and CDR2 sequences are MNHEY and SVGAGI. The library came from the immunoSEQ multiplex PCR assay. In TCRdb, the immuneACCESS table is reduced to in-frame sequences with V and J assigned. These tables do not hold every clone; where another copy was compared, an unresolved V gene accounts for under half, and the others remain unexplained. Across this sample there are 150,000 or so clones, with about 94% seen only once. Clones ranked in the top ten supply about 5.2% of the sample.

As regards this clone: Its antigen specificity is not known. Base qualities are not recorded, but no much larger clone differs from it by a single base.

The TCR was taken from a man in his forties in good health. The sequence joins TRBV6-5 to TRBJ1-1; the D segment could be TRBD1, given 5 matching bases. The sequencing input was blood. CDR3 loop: CASSLARGTNTEAFF. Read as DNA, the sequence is TGTGCCAGCAGCCTGGCGCGGGGGACGAACACTGAAGCTTTCTTT.